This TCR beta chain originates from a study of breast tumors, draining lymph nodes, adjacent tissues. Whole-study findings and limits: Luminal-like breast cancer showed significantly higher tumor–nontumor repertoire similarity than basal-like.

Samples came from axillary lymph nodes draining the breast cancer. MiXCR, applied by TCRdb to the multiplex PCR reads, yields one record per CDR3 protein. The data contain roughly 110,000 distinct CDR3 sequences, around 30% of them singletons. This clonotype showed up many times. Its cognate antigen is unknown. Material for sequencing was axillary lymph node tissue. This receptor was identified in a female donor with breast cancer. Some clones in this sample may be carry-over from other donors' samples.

For the CDR3, the DNA is TGCGCCAGCAGCCGAGGGGAGGGCGGTACCACAGATACGCAGTATTTT. This gives the protein CASSRGEGGTTDTQYF. This sequence joins TRBV4-3 and TRBJ2-3; 7 bases agree with TRBD2. The ends lost 4 bases at V and 2 bases at J; junction bases unmatched: 9. The germline V gene has CDR1 LGHNA and CDR2 YSLEER. CDR3 length: 16 amino acids.